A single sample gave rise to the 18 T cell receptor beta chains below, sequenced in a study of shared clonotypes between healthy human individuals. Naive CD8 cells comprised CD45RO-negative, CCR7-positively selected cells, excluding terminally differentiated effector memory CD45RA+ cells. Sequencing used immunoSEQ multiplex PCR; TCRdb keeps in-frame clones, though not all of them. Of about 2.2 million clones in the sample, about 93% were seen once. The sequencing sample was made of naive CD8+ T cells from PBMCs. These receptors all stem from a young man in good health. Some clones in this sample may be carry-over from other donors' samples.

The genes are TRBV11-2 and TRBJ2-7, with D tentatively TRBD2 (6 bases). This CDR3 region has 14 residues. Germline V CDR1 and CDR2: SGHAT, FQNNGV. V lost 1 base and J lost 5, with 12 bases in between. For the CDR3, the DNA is TGTGCCAGCAGCTTAGCCGGGAGTCCGGACGAGCAGTACTTC. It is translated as CASSLAGSPDEQYF.

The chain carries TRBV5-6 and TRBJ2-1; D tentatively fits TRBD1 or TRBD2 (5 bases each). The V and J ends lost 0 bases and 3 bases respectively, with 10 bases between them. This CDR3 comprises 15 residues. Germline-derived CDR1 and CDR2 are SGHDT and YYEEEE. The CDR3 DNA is TGTGCCAGCAGCTTGGTGGGGGAGAGCTACAATGAGCAGTTCTTC. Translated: CASSLVGESYNEQFF.

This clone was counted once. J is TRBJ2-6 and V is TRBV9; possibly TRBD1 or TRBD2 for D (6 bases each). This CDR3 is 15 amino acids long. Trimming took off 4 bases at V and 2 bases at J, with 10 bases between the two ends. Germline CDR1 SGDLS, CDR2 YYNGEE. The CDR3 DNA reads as TGTGCCAGCAGCCCCGGGGGCCCTGGGGCCAACGTCCTGACTTTC. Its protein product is CASSPGGPGANVLTF.

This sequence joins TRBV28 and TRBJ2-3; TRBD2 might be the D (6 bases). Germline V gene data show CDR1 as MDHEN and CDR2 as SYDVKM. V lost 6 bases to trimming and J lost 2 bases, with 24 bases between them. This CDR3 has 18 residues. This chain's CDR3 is CASSYAHSTGLDTDTQYF. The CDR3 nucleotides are TGTGCCAGCAGCTACGCCCACTCGACGGGACTGGACACAGATACGCAGTATTTT.

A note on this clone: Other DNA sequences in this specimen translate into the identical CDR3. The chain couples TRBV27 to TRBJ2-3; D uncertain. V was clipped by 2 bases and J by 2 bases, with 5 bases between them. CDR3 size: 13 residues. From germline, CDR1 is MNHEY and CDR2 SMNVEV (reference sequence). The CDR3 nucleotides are TGTGCCAGCAGTTTAGCCCCCACAGATACGCAGTATTTT. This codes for CASSLAPTDTQYF.

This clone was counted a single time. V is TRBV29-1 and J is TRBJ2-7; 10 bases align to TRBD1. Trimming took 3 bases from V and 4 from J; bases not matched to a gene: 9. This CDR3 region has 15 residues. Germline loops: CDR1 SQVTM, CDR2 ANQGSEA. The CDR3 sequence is CSVDIWTGGPYEQYF. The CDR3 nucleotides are TGCAGCGTTGATATATGGACAGGGGGGCCTTACGAGCAGTACTTC.

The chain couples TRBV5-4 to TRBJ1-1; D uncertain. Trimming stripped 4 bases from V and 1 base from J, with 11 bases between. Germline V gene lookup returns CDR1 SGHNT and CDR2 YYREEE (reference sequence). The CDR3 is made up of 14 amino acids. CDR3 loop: CASSLKVSNTEAFF. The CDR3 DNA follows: TGTGCCAGCAGCCTGAAGGTATCGAACACTGAAGCTTTCTTT.

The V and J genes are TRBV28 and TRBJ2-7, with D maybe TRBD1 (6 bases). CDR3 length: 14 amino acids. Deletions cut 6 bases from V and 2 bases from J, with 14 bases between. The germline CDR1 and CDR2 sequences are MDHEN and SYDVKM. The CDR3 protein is CASRPQGGPYEQYF. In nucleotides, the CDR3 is TGTGCCAGCAGGCCACAGGGTGGCCCCTACGAGCAGTACTTC.

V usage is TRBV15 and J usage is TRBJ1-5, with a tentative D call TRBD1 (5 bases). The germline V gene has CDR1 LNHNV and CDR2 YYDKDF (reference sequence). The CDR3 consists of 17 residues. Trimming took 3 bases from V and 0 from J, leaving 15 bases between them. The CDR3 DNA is TGTGCCACCAGCAGTTATCAGGGAAGGGCTAGCAATCAGCCCCAGCATTTT. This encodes CATSSYQGRASNQPQHF.

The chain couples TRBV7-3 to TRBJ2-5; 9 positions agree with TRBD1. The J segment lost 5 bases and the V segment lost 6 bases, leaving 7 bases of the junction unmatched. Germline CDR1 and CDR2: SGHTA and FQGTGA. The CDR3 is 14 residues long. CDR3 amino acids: CASRYRGPEETQYF. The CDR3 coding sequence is TGTGCCAGCAGGTACAGGGGGCCAGAGGAGACCCAGTACTTC.

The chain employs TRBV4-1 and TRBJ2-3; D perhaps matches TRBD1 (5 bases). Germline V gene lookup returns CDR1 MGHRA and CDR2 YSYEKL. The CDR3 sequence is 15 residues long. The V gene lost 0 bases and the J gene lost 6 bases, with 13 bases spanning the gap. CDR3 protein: CASSQDGAGYDTQYF. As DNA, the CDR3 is TGCGCCAGCAGCCAAGATGGGGCAGGGTACGATACGCAGTATTTT.

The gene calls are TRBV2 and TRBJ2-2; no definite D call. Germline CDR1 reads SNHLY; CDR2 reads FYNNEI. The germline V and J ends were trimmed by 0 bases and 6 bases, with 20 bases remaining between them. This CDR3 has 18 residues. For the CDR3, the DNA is TGTGCCAGCAGTGAAGCCCTACTGACTCCAATCGAGGCCGGGGAGCTGTTTTTT. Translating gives CASSEALLTPIEAGELFF.

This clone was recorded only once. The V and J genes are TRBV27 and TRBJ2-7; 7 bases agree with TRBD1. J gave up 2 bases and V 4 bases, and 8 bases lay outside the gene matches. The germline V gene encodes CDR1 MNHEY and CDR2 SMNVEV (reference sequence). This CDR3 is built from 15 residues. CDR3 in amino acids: CASSSRTGFTYEQYF. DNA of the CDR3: TGTGCCAGCAGTTCCCGGACAGGTTTTACCTACGAGCAGTACTTC.

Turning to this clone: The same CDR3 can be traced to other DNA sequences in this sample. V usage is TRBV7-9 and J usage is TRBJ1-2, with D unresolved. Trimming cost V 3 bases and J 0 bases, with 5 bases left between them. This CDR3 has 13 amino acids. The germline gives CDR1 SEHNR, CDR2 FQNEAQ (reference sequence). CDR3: CASSFAANYGYTF. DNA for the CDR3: TGTGCCAGCAGCTTTGCCGCTAACTATGGCTACACCTTC. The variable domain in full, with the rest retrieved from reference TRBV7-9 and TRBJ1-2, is DTGVSQNPRHKITKRGQNVTFRCDPISEHNRLYWYRQTLGQGPEFLTYFQNEAQLEKSRLLSDRFSAERPKGSFSTLEIQRTEQGDSAMYLCASSFAANYGYTFGSGTRLTVV.

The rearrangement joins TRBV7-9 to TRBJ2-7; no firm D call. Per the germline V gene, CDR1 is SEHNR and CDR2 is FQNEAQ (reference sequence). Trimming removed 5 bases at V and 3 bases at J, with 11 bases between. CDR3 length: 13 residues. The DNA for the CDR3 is TGTGCCAGCAGCCTAAATCGGGTCTACGAGCAGTACTTC. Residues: CASSLNRVYEQYF.

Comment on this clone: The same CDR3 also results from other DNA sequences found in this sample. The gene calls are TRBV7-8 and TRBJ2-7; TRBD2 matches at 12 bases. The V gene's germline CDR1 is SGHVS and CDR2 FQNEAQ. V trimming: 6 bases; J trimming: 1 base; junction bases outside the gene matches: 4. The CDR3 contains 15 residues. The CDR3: CASSLTSGSSYEQYF. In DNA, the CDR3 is TGTGCCAGCAGTTTGACTAGCGGGAGTTCCTACGAGCAGTACTTC.

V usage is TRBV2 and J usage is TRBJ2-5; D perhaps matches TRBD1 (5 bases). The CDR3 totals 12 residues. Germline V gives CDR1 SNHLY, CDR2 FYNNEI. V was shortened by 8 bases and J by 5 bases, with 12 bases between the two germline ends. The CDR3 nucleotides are TGTGCCAGCCAGGGTGGGCATGAGACCCAGTACTTC. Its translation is CASQGGHETQYF.

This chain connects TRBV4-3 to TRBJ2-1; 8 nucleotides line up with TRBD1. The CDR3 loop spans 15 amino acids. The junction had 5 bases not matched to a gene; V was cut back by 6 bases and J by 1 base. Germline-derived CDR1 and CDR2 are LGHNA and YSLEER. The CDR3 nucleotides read TGCGCCAGCAGGGTAGACAGGGGTTCCTACAATGAGCAGTTCTTC. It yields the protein CASRVDRGSYNEQFF.